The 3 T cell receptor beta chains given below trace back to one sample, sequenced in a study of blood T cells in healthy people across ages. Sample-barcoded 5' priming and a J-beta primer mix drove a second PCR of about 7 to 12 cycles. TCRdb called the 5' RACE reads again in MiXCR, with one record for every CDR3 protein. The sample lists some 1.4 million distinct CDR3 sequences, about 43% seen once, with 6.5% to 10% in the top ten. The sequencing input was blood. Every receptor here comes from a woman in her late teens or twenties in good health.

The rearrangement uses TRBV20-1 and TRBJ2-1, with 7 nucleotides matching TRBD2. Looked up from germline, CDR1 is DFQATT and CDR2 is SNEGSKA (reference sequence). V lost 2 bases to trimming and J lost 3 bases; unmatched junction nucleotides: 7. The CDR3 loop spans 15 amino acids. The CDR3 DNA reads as TGCAGTGCTAGATCGAGCGGGGTCAACTACAATGAGCAGTTCTTC. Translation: CSARSSGVNYNEQFF.

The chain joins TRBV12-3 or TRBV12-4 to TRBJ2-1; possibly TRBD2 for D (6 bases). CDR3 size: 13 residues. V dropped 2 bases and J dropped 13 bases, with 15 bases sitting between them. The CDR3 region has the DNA TGTGCCAGCAGTTTATCGACTAGGAAGGAACAGTTCTTC. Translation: CASSLSTRKEQFF.

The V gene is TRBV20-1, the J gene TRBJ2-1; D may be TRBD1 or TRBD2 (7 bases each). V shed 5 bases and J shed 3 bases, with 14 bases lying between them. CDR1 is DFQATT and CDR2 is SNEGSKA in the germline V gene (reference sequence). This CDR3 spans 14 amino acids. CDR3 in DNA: TGCAGTGCTTTAGGGGGGGACAGCTACAATGAGCAGTTCTTC. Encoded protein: CSALGGDSYNEQFF.